This T cell receptor beta chain was observed in a study of metastatic and nonmetastatic thyroid tumors. In the study overall: The comparison covered peripheral blood and tumor or nodule tissue in malignant and benign thyroid patients. Notes on the study in general: Across blood and tumor, TCR beta diversity in malignant thyroid tumors was reportedly significantly higher than in benign nodules.

Authors' methods: In papillary thyroid cancer, a distant-metastasis classifier was built using CDR3 differences across clinicopathological groups. TCRdb ran MiXCR on the PCR reads. It is TCRdb's table, rather than the study itself, that gives the V and J calls and clone size. The table has 20,000 or so clones, about 27% seen once. No patient received treatment before thyroid surgery. In this sample, this clone turned up many times. What it binds is unknown. V lost 4 bases and J 4 bases, leaving 19 bases between the germline ends. The germline V gene has CDR1 SNHLY and CDR2 FYNNEI. This CDR3 spans 16 amino acids.

This sequence was found in a female donor with papillary thyroid cancer or a benign thyroid nodule (not recorded which). Some clones in this sample may be carry-over from other donors' samples. The chain links TRBV2 to TRBJ2-5; a possible D gene is TRBD1 (5 bases). Material: tumor tissue. CDR3 DNA sequence: TGTGCCAGCAGTGTCCTGGGGCGGTCAAGGGGAGAGACCCAGTACTTC. It specifies CASSVLGRSRGETQYF.